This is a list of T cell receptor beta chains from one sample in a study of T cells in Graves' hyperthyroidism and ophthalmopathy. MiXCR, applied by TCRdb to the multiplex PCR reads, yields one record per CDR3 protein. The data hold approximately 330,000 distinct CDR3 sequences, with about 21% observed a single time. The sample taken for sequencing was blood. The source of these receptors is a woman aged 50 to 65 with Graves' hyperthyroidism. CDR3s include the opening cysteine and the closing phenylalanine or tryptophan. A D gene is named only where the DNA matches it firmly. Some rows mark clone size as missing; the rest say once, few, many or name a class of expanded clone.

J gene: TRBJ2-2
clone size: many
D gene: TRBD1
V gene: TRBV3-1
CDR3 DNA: TGTGCCAGCAGCTTATCGGGGACAGGGTACACCGGGGAGCTGTTTTTT
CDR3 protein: CASSLSGTGYTGELFF

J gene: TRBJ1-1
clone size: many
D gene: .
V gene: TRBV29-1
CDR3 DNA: TGCAGCGTTGGGGGGGGAATGAACACTGAAGCTTTCTTT
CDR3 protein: CSVGGGMNTEAFF

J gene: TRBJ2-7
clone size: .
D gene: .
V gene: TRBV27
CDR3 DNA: TGTGCCAGCAGTTCGACCCCCTCGAAGACCTACGAGCAGTACTTC
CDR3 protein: CASSSTPSKTYEQYF

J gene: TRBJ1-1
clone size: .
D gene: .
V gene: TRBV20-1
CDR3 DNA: TGCAGTGCGGCCCTGAACACTGAAGCTTTCTTT
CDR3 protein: CSAALNTEAFF

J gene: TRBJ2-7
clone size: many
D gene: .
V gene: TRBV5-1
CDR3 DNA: TGCGCCAGCAGCTTGGGGGGCGTCGAGCACGAGCAGTACTTC
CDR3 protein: CASSLGGVEHEQYF

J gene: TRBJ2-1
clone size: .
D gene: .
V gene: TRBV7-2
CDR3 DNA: TGTGCCAGCAGCTCGATTAGGGGGAATGAGCAGTTCTTC
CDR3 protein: CASSSIRGNEQFF

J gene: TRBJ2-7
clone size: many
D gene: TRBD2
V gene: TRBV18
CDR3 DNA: TGTGCCAGCTCACAAGAGGGAGCGGGAGCCTACGAGCAGTACTTC
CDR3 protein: CASSQEGAGAYEQYF

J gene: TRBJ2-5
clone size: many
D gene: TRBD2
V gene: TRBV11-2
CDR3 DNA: TGTGCCAGCAGCTTAGGATCAGCGGGGACTAGCGGCAAGGAGACCCAGTACTTC
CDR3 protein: CASSLGSAGTSGKETQYF

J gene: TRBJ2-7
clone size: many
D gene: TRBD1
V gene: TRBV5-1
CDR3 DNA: TGCGCCAGCAGCTTGACGATATCCGACCGGGACAGAAACTACGAGCAGTACTTC
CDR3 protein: CASSLTISDRDRNYEQYF

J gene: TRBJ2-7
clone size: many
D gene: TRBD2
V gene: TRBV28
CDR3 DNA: TGTGCCAGCGCCCAAGCGGGAGGATCGGGCGAGCAGTACTTC
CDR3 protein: CASAQAGGSGEQYF

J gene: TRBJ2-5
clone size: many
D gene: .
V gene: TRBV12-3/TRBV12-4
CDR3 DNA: TGTGCCAGCAGTTTCGCAGGGCAAGAGACCCAGTACTTC
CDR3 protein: CASSFAGQETQYF

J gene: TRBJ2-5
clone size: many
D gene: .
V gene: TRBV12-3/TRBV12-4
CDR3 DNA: TGTGCCAGCAGTTTTGGAGGGGCGGAGGAGACCCAGTACTTC
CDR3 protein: CASSFGGAEETQYF

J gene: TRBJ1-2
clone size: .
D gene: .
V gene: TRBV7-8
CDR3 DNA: TGTGCCAGCAGCTTAGCCCAAGGGGCCTACTATGTCTACACCTTC
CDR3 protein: CASSLAQGAYYVYTF

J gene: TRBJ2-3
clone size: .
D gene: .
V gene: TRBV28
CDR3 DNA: TGTGCCAGCAGTGCTCCAGGTTTCGGAACAGATACGCAGTATTTT
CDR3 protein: CASSAPGFGTDTQYF

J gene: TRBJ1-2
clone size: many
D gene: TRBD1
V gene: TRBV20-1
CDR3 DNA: TGCAGTGCTAGGGGGACAGCCATGGACGGCTACACCTTC
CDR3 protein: CSARGTAMDGYTF

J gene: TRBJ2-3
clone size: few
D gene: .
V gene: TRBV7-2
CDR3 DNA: TGTGCCAGCGGGAAGACTAGCTCGGGGGCCTCCACAGATACGCAGTATTTT
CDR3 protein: CASGKTSSGASTDTQYF

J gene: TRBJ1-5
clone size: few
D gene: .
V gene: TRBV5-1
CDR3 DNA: TGCGCCAGCAGCTTGGTGGCAGGAGGAGGTCAGCCCCAGCATTTT
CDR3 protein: CASSLVAGGGQPQHF

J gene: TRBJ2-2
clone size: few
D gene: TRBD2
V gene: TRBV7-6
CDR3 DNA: TGTGCCAGCAGTTCTAGCGGGATATACACCGGGGAGCTGTTTTTT
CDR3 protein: CASSSSGIYTGELFF

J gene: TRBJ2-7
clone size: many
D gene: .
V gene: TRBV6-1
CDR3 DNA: TGTGCCAGCAGTGTCGGGACTTACAGCTCCTACGAGCAGTACTTC
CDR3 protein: CASSVGTYSSYEQYF

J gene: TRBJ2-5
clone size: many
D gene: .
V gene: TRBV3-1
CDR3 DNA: TGTGCCAGCAGCCAAGGGAAATGGGGTATGGAGACCCAGTACTTC
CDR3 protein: CASSQGKWGMETQYF

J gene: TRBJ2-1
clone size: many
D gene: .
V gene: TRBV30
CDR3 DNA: TGTGCCTGGAGTCCAGCGGCCCGCAATGAGCAGTTCTTC
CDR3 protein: CAWSPAARNEQFF

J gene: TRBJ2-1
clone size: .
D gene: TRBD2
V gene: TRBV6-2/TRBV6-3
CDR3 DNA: TGTGCCAGCAGTTATCTAGCGGGAGTTCGCAATGAGCAGTTCTTC
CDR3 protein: CASSYLAGVRNEQFF

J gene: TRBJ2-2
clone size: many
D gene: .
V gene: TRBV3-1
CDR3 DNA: TGTGCCAGCAGCCAAGATCGGGGATCTCACGGGGAGCTGTTTTTT
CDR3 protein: CASSQDRGSHGELFF